The TCR beta chain described here comes from a study of lymphopenia after photon versus proton radiotherapy. Findings and limits, study-wide: Photon-treated patients lost naive T cells and TCR diversity; proton-treated stayed stable.

Only in-frame clones appear in the TCRdb table, and some are missing; sequencing was by immunoSEQ multiplex PCR. The sample comprises approximately 65,000 clones, about 90% of which are singletons, and 10% to 11% rests with the top ten. Concerning this clone itself: What it binds is unknown.

This sequence originates from a man at least 80 years old with esophageal cancer. Material: peripheral blood, obtained from a patient treated with proton-based radiotherapy.

Here the CDR3 DNA reads TGTGCCAGCAGCCAACGCGCCGGGGGCTACGAGCAGTACTTC. Protein product: CASSQRAGGYEQYF. The J gene is TRBJ2-7, the V gene TRBV7-2; weak D call: TRBD2 (6 bases). V was pared by 5 bases and J by 3 bases, with 14 bases between. This CDR3 has 14 amino acids. The germline CDR1 and CDR2 sequences are SGHTA and FQGNSA.